This T cell receptor beta chain was documented in a study of OX40 agonist ivuxolimab in advanced cancers. As for this clone: The sample contains more than one DNA sequence encoding this CDR3.

The CDR3 consists of 14 residues. V dropped 6 bases and J dropped 5 bases, with 16 bases sitting between them. The germline CDR1 and CDR2 sequences are MNHEY and SMNVEV (reference sequence). Sequencing was performed with immunoSEQ multiplex PCR; in TCRdb, only in-frame clones are kept and a portion is missing. Here the sample spans 60,000 or so clones, 90% to 95% being singletons. This rearrangement joins TRBV27 to TRBJ1-1; D is perhaps TRBD1 (5 bases). Source: CD4+ or CD8+ T cells sorted from blood, taken in a trial of the OX40 agonist ivuxolimab. The receptor was isolated from an adult with an advanced solid tumor such as melanoma, head and neck, liver or kidney cancer. CDR3 region: CASSPDGGETEAFF. For the CDR3, the DNA is TGTGCCAGCAGCCCGGACGGGGGAGAGACTGAAGCTTTCTTT.